This T cell receptor (beta chain) was sequenced for a study of OX40 agonist ivuxolimab in advanced cancers. The CDR3 runs 13 residues. Trimming stripped 5 bases from V and 10 bases from J, with 14 bases between. In germline, CDR1 is LGHNA, CDR2 YSLEER. This clone was observed a few times. Profiled with immunoSEQ multiplex PCR; TCRdb holds only in-frame clones, not every one. The sample lists about 81,000 clones, 75% to 90% occurring once. The sample consisted of CD4+ or CD8+ T cells sorted from blood, taken in a trial of the OX40 agonist ivuxolimab. The chain links TRBV4-3 to TRBJ1-4, with D uncertain. The receptor was derived from an adult with an advanced solid tumor such as melanoma, head and neck, liver or kidney cancer. DNA of the CDR3: TGCGCCAGCAGCGCGGACCCGCGGGGAAAACTGTTTTTT. This codes for CASSADPRGKLFF.